Below are 22 T cell receptor beta chains sequenced from a single sample in a study of T cell responses to AZD1222 COVID-19 vaccine. TCRdb's table, derived via immunoSEQ multiplex PCR, lists solely in-frame clones and lacks some. The sample lists about 150,000 clones, roughly nine tenths occurring once. The sample in question was peripheral blood, obtained on day 0 of AZD1222 vaccination. These receptors all come from an adult in good health.

This chain joins TRBV2 and TRBJ2-7; 15 bases align to TRBD2. Trimming cost V 8 bases and J 4 bases; bases outside gene matches: 6. From germline, CDR1 is SNHLY and CDR2 FYNNEI. This CDR3 contains 15 residues. In nucleotides, the CDR3 is TGTGCCAGCTCTGGACTAGCGGGAGGGCTTTACGAGCAGTACTTC. Amino acids: CASSGLAGGLYEQYF.

The V gene is TRBV4-3, the J gene TRBJ2-7; D assignment may be TRBD1 or TRBD2 (5 bases each). CDR1 LGHNA and CDR2 YSLEER come from the germline V gene. This CDR3 comprises 14 residues. Between the trimmed V and J ends, which lost 1 base and 4 bases, there was a span of 11 bases. The CDR3 nucleotides read TGCGCCAGCAGCCAAGCTATGTGGGGGTACGAGCAGTACTTC. Amino acids: CASSQAMWGYEQYF.

The chain employs TRBV24-1 and TRBJ2-5; maybe TRBD2 (6 bases). Germline CDR1 is KGHDR and CDR2 is SFDVKD. This CDR3 spans 17 amino acids. V shed 1 base and J shed 2 bases, with 16 bases lying between them. Here the CDR3 reads CATSDLKRGSGQETQYF. Written as DNA, the CDR3 is TGTGCCACCAGTGATTTAAAGAGAGGTAGCGGACAAGAGACCCAGTACTTC.

The chain joins TRBV19 to TRBJ2-2; TRBD1 agrees at 8 bases. This CDR3 contains 16 residues. V gave up 3 bases and J gave up 1 base; unmatched junction bases: 4. Germline V CDR1 and CDR2: LNHDA, SQIVND (reference sequence). For the CDR3, the DNA is TGTGCCAGTAGTATCCCCACAGGGGGGAACACCGGGGAGCTGTTTTTT. Translated: CASSIPTGGNTGELFF. Combining the CDR3 with reference TRBV19 and TRBJ2-2 gives the whole variable domain DGGITQSPKYLFRKEGQNVTLSCEQNLNHDAMYWYRQDPGQGLRLIYYSQIVNDFQKGDIAEGYSVSREKKESFPLTVTSAQKNPTAFYLCASSIPTGGNTGELFFGEGSRLTVL.

The chain joins TRBV27 to TRBJ1-1; 7 bases are a match to TRBD1. Germline V gene lookup returns CDR1 MNHEY and CDR2 SMNVEV (reference sequence). The CDR3 sequence is 17 residues long. V gave up 5 bases and J gave up 4 bases; unmatched junction bases: 16. CDR3 coding DNA: TGTGCCAGCAGTCCATACCCCGGCGGGCCAGGGGGCACTGAAGCTTTCTTT. Its protein is CASSPYPGGPGGTEAFF.

The V gene is TRBV18, the J gene TRBJ1-4; 7 bases fit TRBD1. Germline V CDR1 and CDR2: KGHSH, LQKENI. The CDR3 is 14 amino acids. J was trimmed by 5 bases and V by 5 bases; bases with no gene match: 5. The CDR3: CASSTGVENEKLFF. The CDR3 DNA reads TGTGCCAGCTCAACAGGGGTGGAAAATGAAAAACTGTTTTTT.

The V call is TRBV6-2 or TRBV6-3, the J call TRBJ2-1; D tentatively fits TRBD1 or TRBD2 (5 bases each). The germline gives CDR1 MNHEY, CDR2 SVGEGT. Between the trimmed V and J ends, which lost 5 bases and 2 bases, there was a span of 10 bases. CDR3 size: 14 residues. The DNA for the CDR3 is TGTGCCAGCAGTAGAGGGGTTCCCTACAATGAGCAGTTCTTC. Translated, it gives CASSRGVPYNEQFF.

The J gene is TRBJ1-5, the V gene TRBV11-2, with D possibly matching TRBD1 (6 bases). CDR3 length: 15 residues. Germline CDR1 is SGHAT and CDR2 is FQNNGV. V dropped 1 base and J dropped 7 bases, with 14 bases sitting between them. CDR3 residues: CASSLGWGAGQPQHF. CDR3 sequence (DNA): TGTGCCAGCAGCTTAGGTTGGGGGGCAGGACAGCCCCAGCATTTT.

This chain connects TRBV4-3 to TRBJ1-2; D might be TRBD1 (5 bases). This CDR3 is built from 14 residues. Per germline, CDR1 LGHNA and CDR2 YSLEER. V was trimmed by 0 bases and J by 8 bases, leaving 13 bases between them. The CDR3 loop reads CASSQEHRPGGYTF. The CDR3 DNA reads TGCGCCAGCAGCCAAGAACACAGGCCGGGGGGCTACACCTTC.

The V and J genes are TRBV28 and TRBJ1-1, with 12 bases fitting TRBD1. The V gene end was trimmed by 7 bases and the J gene end by 2 bases; junction bases not matched to a gene: 11. The CDR3 contains 17 residues. Per the germline V gene, CDR1 is MDHEN and CDR2 is SYDVKM. The CDR3 is CASTSWDRGLPNTEAFF. The CDR3 bases are TGTGCCAGCACTAGCTGGGACAGGGGGCTTCCTAACACTGAAGCTTTCTTT.

The V gene is TRBV7-2, the J gene TRBJ2-7; TRBD2 agrees at 7 bases. CDR1 is SGHTA and CDR2 is FQGNSA in the germline V gene. The trim removed 0 bases at V and 3 bases at J, leaving 2 bases unmatched. The CDR3 has 14 amino acids. CDR3 amino acids: CASSLAGGVYEQYF. The CDR3 region has the DNA TGTGCCAGCAGCTTAGCGGGGGGGGTCTACGAGCAGTACTTC.

The CDR3 coding sequence is TGTGCCAGCATCCAGGGGACTCGGCCCTACGAGCAGTACTTC. Protein sequence: CASIQGTRPYEQYF. The chain employs TRBV2 and TRBJ2-7; D is possibly TRBD1 or TRBD2 (6 bases each). Germline CDR1 reads SNHLY; CDR2 reads FYNNEI. Deletions cut 7 bases from V and 2 bases from J, with 15 bases between. This CDR3 region has 14 residues.

The chain recombines TRBV2 with TRBJ2-2; D gene unclear. Trimming cost V 1 base and J 0 bases, with 9 bases left between them. The CDR3 sequence is 16 residues long. Germline loops: CDR1 SNHLY, CDR2 FYNNEI. The CDR3 protein is CASSEEGNANTGELFF. As DNA, the CDR3 is TGTGCCAGCAGTGAAGAAGGGAATGCGAACACCGGGGAGCTGTTTTTT.

The chain uses TRBV3-1 (or the pseudogene TRBV3-2) and TRBJ2-2; 9 nucleotides match TRBD2. V dropped 0 bases and J dropped 4; count of bases not matched to a gene: 18. Germline-derived CDR1 and CDR2 are LGHDT and YNNKEL (reference sequence). The CDR3 totals 21 residues. CDR3 coding DNA: TGTGCCAGCAGCCAAGATAGAGGTAGCGGGAGATCCCCCCGGGGCACCGGGGAGCTGTTTTTT. Translating it yields CASSQDRGSGRSPRGTGELFF.

The chain is built from TRBV4-3 and TRBJ1-2; 8 bases are a match to TRBD1. The CDR3 is 16 residues long. J gave up 2 bases and V 3 bases, and 8 bases lay outside the gene matches. CDR1 and CDR2 (germline): LGHNA, YSLEER. In nucleotides, the CDR3 is TGCGCCAGCAGCCACGGTCAGGGGGCTTTGAACTATGGCTACACCTTC. This sequence encodes CASSHGQGALNYGYTF.

The CDR3 is CASSPTSQVDSPLHF. CDR3 coding DNA: TGTGCCAGCTCACCAACCTCCCAGGTGGATTCACCCCTCCACTTT. J is TRBJ1-6 and V is TRBV18; no firm D call. The CDR3 totals 15 residues. V was shortened by 2 bases and J by 8 bases, with 13 bases between the two germline ends. Looked up from germline, CDR1 is KGHSH and CDR2 is LQKENI.

The V and J genes are TRBV2 and TRBJ2-5, with 8 bases fitting TRBD2. Germline V lookup: CDR1 SNHLY, CDR2 FYNNEI. J gave up 0 bases and V 1 base, and 4 bases lay outside the gene matches. This CDR3 region has 16 residues. The CDR3 region is CASSEVSREDQETQYF. The CDR3, as DNA: TGTGCCAGCAGTGAAGTCTCGCGGGAGGACCAAGAGACCCAGTACTTC.

The chain uses TRBV28 and TRBJ1-1; 7 bases match TRBD1. The CDR3 is 14 residues long. J lost 1 base, V lost 8 bases, and 7 bases had no gene match. Germline values: CDR1 MDHEN, CDR2 SYDVKM. Here the CDR3 reads CASFGRTGNTEAFF. The CDR3 nucleotides are TGTGCCAGCTTCGGAAGGACAGGGAACACTGAAGCTTTCTTT.

The rearrangement uses TRBV13 and TRBJ1-1, with no clear D. The CDR3 covers 15 residues. The V end was cut by 5 bases, the J end by 1 base, with 14 bases between. CDR1 PRHDT and CDR2 FYEKMQ come from the germline V gene (reference sequence). The CDR3 nucleotides are TGTGCCAGCAGCGCCGAGGGATTTGGGAACACTGAAGCTTTCTTT. Translation: CASSAEGFGNTEAFF.

The V and J genes are TRBV4-2 and TRBJ1-2, with TRBD1 matching over 8 bases. Trimming removed 1 base from V and 2 bases from J; junction bases left unmatched: 6. CDR1 and CDR2 from the germline V gene are LGHNA and YNFKEQ. The CDR3 is 16 amino acids. This CDR3 reads CASSQVGRGLNYGYTF. The CDR3, as DNA: TGTGCCAGCAGCCAAGTGGGCAGGGGGCTCAACTATGGCTACACCTTC.

The chain has TRBV5-6 and TRBJ1-4; TRBD1 might be the D (6 bases). Trimming took 4 bases from V and 4 from J, leaving 11 bases between them. CDR3 length: 14 residues. The V gene's germline CDR1 is SGHDT and CDR2 YYEEEE. The CDR3 spells CASSPGGLNEKLFF. The DNA for the CDR3 is TGTGCCAGCAGCCCCGGGGGCCTTAATGAAAAACTGTTTTTT.

The chain has TRBV5-6 and TRBJ1-2; 9 bases agree with TRBD1. Unmatched junction bases numbered 5, after V lost 3 bases and J lost 2 bases. Germline loops: CDR1 SGHDT, CDR2 YYEEEE. This CDR3 has 15 amino acids. The CDR3 bases are TGTGCCAGCAGCTCGGGACAGGGTCTCAACTATGGCTACACCTTC. Translated: CASSSGQGLNYGYTF.